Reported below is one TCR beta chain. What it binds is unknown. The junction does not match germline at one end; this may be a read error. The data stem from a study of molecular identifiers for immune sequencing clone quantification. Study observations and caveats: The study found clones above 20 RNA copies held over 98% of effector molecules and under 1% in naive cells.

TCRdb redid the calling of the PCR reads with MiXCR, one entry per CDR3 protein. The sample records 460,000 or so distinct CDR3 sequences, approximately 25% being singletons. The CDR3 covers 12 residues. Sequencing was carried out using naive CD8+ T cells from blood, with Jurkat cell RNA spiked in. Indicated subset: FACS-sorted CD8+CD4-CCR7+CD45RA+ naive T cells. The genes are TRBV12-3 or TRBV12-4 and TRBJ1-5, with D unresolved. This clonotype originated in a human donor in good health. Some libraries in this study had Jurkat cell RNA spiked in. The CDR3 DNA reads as TGTGCCGGCAGTCCCCTCGGTGCGGACCAGCATTTT. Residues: CAGSPLGADQHF.